This TCR beta chain is drawn from a study of blood T cell repertoires in COVID-19. Study-wide background: Acute and convalescent COVID-19 specimens originated in the United States, Italy and Spain. PBMCs, B-cell-depleted T cells, or T cells provided the cDNA or gDNA that made up the material.

In the original workflow: Amplification of reference gene primers was used by the study to estimate nucleated cell counts. Data came from immunoSEQ multiplex PCR; TCRdb stores just in-frame clones and leaves some out. The V and J calls and the clone size are those of that table, but D and trimming were determined from the DNA. The sample shows roughly 60,000 clones, roughly 71% of them seen only once. The germline V gene has CDR1 LNHDA and CDR2 SQIVND (reference sequence). V dropped 3 bases and J dropped 6; count of bases not matched to a gene: 8. This CDR3 region has 15 residues. The receptor's source is a human donor in a cohort sampled during active COVID-19. The rearrangement links TRBV19 to TRBJ1-5; TRBD1 aligns across 7 bases. Sequencing was done on a sample of peripheral blood. This CDR3 is CASSMGTAGTQPQHF. CDR3 DNA: TGTGCCAGTAGTATGGGGACAGCAGGAACTCAGCCCCAGCATTTT.